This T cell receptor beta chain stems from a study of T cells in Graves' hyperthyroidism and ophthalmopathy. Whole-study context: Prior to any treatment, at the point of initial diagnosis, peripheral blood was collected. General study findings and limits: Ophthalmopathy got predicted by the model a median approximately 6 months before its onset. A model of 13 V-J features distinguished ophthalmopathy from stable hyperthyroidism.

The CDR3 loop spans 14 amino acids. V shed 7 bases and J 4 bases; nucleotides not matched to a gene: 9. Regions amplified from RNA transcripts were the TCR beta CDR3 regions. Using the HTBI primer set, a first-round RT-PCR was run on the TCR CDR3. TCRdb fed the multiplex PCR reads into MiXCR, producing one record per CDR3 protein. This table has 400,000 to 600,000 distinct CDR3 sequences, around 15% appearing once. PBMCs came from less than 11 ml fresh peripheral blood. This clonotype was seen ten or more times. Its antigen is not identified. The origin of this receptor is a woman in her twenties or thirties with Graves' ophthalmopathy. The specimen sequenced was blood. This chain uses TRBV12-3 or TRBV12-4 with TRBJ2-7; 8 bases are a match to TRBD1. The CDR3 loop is CASKIRGRMYEQYF. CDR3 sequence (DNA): TGTGCCAGCAAAATCAGGGGGCGTATGTACGAGCAGTACTTC.